This TCR beta chain was documented in a study of blood T cell repertoires in COVID-19. Looking at the study overall: COVID-19 samples collected from the United States, Italy and Spain covered acute and convalescent phases. In each case, the material was cDNA or gDNA derived from T cells, B-cell-depleted T cells, or PBMCs.

In the original workflow: Cell counts per sample came from amplifying reference gene primers. The table came from immunoSEQ multiplex PCR; TCRdb's copy has only in-frame clones and leaves some out. V and J calls and clone size are as listed in that table; D and trimming were resolved from the DNA. Among approximately 170,000 clones listed, around 85% were seen once. The CDR3 is made up of 14 amino acids. Trimming took 2 bases from V and 0 from J, leaving 7 bases between them. Germline V gives CDR1 MNHNY, CDR2 SVGAGI (reference sequence). The clonotype originates from a woman aged 70-85 years with acute or convalescent COVID-19. Sequences were obtained from peripheral blood. V and J are TRBV6-6 and TRBJ2-5; perhaps TRBD2 as D (6 bases). The CDR3 here is CASSYGGNQETQYF. CDR3 sequence (DNA): TGTGCCAGCAGTTACGGAGGGAACCAAGAGACCCAGTACTTC.